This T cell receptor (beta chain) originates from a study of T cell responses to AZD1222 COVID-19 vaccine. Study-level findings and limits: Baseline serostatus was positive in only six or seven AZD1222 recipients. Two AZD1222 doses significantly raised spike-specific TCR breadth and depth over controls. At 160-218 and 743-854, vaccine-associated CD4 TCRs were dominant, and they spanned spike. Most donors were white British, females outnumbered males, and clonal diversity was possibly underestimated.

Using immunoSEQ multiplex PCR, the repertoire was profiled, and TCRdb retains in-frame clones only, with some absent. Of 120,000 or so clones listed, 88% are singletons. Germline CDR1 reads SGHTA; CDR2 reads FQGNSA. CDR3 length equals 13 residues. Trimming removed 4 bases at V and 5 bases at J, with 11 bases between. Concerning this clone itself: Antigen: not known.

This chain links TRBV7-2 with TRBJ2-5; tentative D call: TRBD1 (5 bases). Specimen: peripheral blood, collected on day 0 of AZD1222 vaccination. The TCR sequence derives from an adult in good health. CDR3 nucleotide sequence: TGTGCCAGCAGCTCGCAGGGATGGGAGACCCAGTACTTC. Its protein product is CASSSQGWETQYF. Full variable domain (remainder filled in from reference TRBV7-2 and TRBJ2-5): GAGVSQSPSNKVTEKGKDVELRCDPISGHTALYWYRQSLGQGLEFLIYFQGNSAPDKSGLPSDRFSAERTGGSVSTLTIQRTQQEDSAVYLCASSSQGWETQYFGPGTRLLVL.